The text below deals with one TCR beta chain. PCR used 60 Vbeta primers and 13 Jbeta primers. Data came from immunoSEQ multiplex PCR; TCRdb stores just in-frame clones and leaves some out. The sample includes roughly 150,000 clones, about three quarters seen only once; the top ten take around 2.5%. The data were taken from a study of cytomegalovirus exposure and HLA in healthy donors. Germline V CDR1 and CDR2: SGHAT, FQNNGV. The length of the CDR3 is 16 residues. J was trimmed by 4 bases and V by 3 bases; bases with no gene match: 5. The clonotype comes from a female donor in good health and CMV-seronegative. The sample comprised PBMCs. This chain joins TRBV11-2 and TRBJ2-5; TRBD2 matches at 13 bases. The chain's CDR3 is CASSLGGLAGVETQYF. The CDR3 region has the DNA TGTGCCAGCAGCTTGGGCGGACTAGCGGGGGTAGAGACCCAGTACTTC.